One sample yielded the 10 T cell receptor beta chains listed below, sequenced in a study of immune cell composition in non-small cell lung cancer. Clones were read by immunoSEQ multiplex PCR, and TCRdb kept only the in-frame ones, dropping some. The repertoire holds 15,000 to 20,000 clones, with 75% to 85% as singletons. Normal lung was sampled as far from the tumour as possible, at least 3 cm. The same specimen was also included in a second study, on CD4 T cells in lung cancer.

Sequencing was performed on non-adjacent lung tissue. The source is a human donor with non-small cell lung cancer.

The V and J genes are TRBV28 and TRBJ2-2; D unclear. Per germline, CDR1 MDHEN and CDR2 SYDVKM. CDR3 length: 14 residues. The ends were cut back, 3 bases at V and 1 base at J, with 6 bases in the middle. The CDR3 loop reads CASSLDGNTGELFF. The CDR3 nucleotides are TGTGCCAGCAGTTTGGACGGGAACACCGGGGAGCTGTTTTTT.

The chain has TRBV19 and TRBJ1-2, with 8 bases lining up with TRBD1. The V gene end was trimmed by 4 bases and the J gene end by 4 bases; junction bases not matched to a gene: 14. This CDR3 spans 17 amino acids. Germline CDR1 is LNHDA and CDR2 is SQIVND (reference sequence). CDR3 sequence: CASSSQGASGPLYGYTF. Written as DNA, the CDR3 is TGTGCCAGTAGTAGCCAGGGGGCTAGCGGGCCCCTCTATGGCTACACCTTC.

The chain uses TRBV4-1 and TRBJ2-3; TRBD2 matches 14 bases. V shed 4 bases and J 1 base; nucleotides not matched to a gene: 7. The length of the CDR3 is 18 residues. Germline lookup yields CDR1 MGHRA and CDR2 YSYEKL. The CDR3 protein is CASSLVGTSGGGTDTQYF. The CDR3 nucleotides read TGCGCCAGCAGCCTGGTCGGGACTAGCGGGGGAGGCACAGATACGCAGTATTTT.

The rearrangement links TRBV7-2 to TRBJ2-1; D perhaps matches TRBD1 (6 bases). The germline gives CDR1 SGHTA, CDR2 FQGNSA. Trimming removed 3 bases from V and 8 bases from J, with 17 bases in between. This CDR3 has 15 amino acids. CDR3 sequence: CASSFGGSVEDEQFF. The CDR3 DNA sequence: TGTGCCAGCAGCTTTGGGGGCAGCGTTGAGGATGAGCAGTTCTTC.

Written as DNA, the CDR3 is TGTGCCAGCAGTTGGGATCAGGGGGCCTACGAGCAGTACTTC. Protein product: CASSWDQGAYEQYF. The chain couples TRBV27 to TRBJ2-7; TRBD1 agrees at 7 bases. V trimming: 4 bases; J trimming: 2 bases; junction bases outside the gene matches: 5. Germline assignment: CDR1 MNHEY and CDR2 SMNVEV (reference sequence). The CDR3 contains 14 residues.

This clone has only one observation. The CDR3 nucleotides read TGCGCCAGCAGCTTGGGGCGTGGAGGGGGCCCCTATAATTCACCCCTCCACTTT. This encodes CASSLGRGGGPYNSPLHF. This chain links TRBV5-1 with TRBJ1-6; TRBD1 aligns across 7 bases. Germline loops: CDR1 SGHRS, CDR2 YFSETQ. J was trimmed by 2 bases and V by 0 bases; bases with no gene match: 8. This CDR3 has 18 residues.

The genes are TRBV4-1 and TRBJ2-3; TRBD2 matches at 9 bases. With V trimmed by 4 bases and J by 4 bases, 6 bases remained unmatched. Germline V gene sequence: CDR1 MGHRA, CDR2 YSYEKL. This CDR3 has 15 residues. The CDR3 nucleotides are TGCGCCAGCAGCCGAGCGGGGGGCGTAGCAGATACGCAGTATTTT. Translating it yields CASSRAGGVADTQYF.

The sample holds one count of this clone. This chain uses TRBV5-1 with TRBJ2-2; D is perhaps TRBD1 (5 bases). The CDR3 length is 14 residues. V dropped 3 bases and J dropped 6 bases, with 12 bases sitting between them. From germline, CDR1 is SGHRS and CDR2 YFSETQ. The CDR3 DNA reads as TGCGCCAGCAGCTCAGAGACAGTTCCCGGGGAGCTGTTTTTT. Protein: CASSSETVPGELFF.

The rearrangement links TRBV18 to TRBJ2-1; TRBD1 matches 11 bases. Germline V gives CDR1 KGHSH, CDR2 LQKENI. The CDR3 has 12 amino acids. Losses at the gene ends were 4 bases for V and 14 bases for J; bases not matched to a gene: 4. CDR3 residues: CASSQGDRGEFF. The CDR3 DNA follows: TGTGCCAGCTCACAAGGGGACAGGGGGGAGTTCTTC.

This chain joins TRBV2 and TRBJ2-7; the match to TRBD1 covers 9 bases. The CDR3 has 12 residues. CDR1 SNHLY and CDR2 FYNNEI come from the germline V gene. After removal of 6 bases from V and 5 bases from J, the junction contained 2 bases not matched to a gene. The CDR3 loop reads CASRGTGNEQYF. The CDR3 DNA reads as TGTGCCAGCAGGGGGACAGGGAACGAGCAGTACTTC. The variable domain in full, completed from reference TRBV2 and TRBJ2-7, reads EPEVTQTPSHQVTQMGQEVILRCVPISNHLYFYWYRQILGQKVEFLVSFYNNEISEKSEIFDDQFSVERPDGSNFTLKIRSTKLEDSAMYFCASRGTGNEQYFGPGTRLTVT.